This T cell receptor beta chain stems from a study of metastatic and nonmetastatic thyroid tumors. Study conclusions and caveats: It was reported that TCR beta diversity was significantly higher in malignant thyroid tumors than benign nodules, in blood and tumor.

This clone is classed as medium-sized. Its target is unknown. Germline lookup yields CDR1 MNHEY and CDR2 SVGAGI. V lost 0 bases to trimming and J lost 6 bases; unmatched junction nucleotides: 5. This CDR3 region has 17 residues. TCRdb used MiXCR to call clones anew from the PCR reads. This sample has more than 7,000 clones; around 20% occur once, and the top ten carry less than 20%. Each patient went into thyroid surgery without having received any treatment. The V call is TRBV6-5, the J call TRBJ1-6, with TRBD1 matching over 10 bases. Sequencing input: adjacent normal tissue. The source of this sequence is a female donor with papillary thyroid cancer or a benign thyroid nodule (not recorded which). Some clones in this sample may be carry-over from other donors' samples. In DNA, the CDR3 is TGTGCCAGCAGTTACTCTGGGACAGGGGTCGGTAATTCACCCCTCCACTTT. Translation gives CASSYSGTGVGNSPLHF.